This T cell receptor beta chain came from a study of T cell repertoires in cytomegalovirus infection. This clonotype was seen a handful of times. The germline V gene has CDR1 MGHDK and CDR2 SYGVNS. This CDR3 contains 12 residues. The ends were cut back, 3 bases at V and 9 bases at J, with 9 bases in the middle. TCRdb recomputed calls from the reads with MiXCR, one row per CDR3 protein. The table has 150,000 to 200,000 distinct CDR3 sequences, roughly 18% seen once. This TCR came from a human donor in good health (CMV status not recorded). Some clones in this sample may be carry-over from other donors' samples. J is TRBJ2-1 and V is TRBV25-1; possible D gene TRBD1, 5 bases. Sequencing was performed on CD8+ T cells from PBMCs. The CDR3 nucleotides read TGTGCCAGCAGTGACCATCAGGGTGAGCAGTTCTTC. Translated: CASSDHQGEQFF.